This T cell receptor (beta chain) emerged from a study of cytotoxic CD8 clonotypes in ibrutinib-treated CLL. Overall study results and limits: Sustained-remission and progressing patients' sampling times differed.

Comment on this clone: Its target is not known.

Profiling relied on immunoSEQ multiplex PCR, and the TCRdb table lists in-frame clones only, not all of them. This sample has 200,000 to 250,000 clones, with approximately 70% found just once. The CDR3 loop spans 15 amino acids. Germline V gene data show CDR1 as SGDLS and CDR2 as YYNGEE. V lost 5 bases and J 3 bases, leaving 15 bases between the germline ends. Sequenced here: PBMCs, sampled after 12 months of ibrutinib treatment. The receptor comes from a human donor with chronic lymphocytic leukemia. V gene TRBV9 combines with J gene TRBJ1-5; a weak D match, TRBD1 (5 bases). The CDR3 nucleotides are TGTGCCAGCAGTTCGGAGGGGCGAGACAATCAGCCCCAGCATTTT. It yields the protein CASSSEGRDNQPQHF.